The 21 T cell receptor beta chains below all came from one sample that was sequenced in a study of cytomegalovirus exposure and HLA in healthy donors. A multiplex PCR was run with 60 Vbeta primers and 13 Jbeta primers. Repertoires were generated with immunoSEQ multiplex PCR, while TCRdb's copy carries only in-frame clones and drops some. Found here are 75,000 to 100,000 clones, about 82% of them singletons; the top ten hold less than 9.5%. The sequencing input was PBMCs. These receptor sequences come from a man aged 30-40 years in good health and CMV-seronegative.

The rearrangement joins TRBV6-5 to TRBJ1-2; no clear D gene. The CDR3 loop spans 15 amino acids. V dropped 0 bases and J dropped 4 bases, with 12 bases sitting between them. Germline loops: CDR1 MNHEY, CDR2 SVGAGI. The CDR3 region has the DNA TGTGCCAGCAGTTACTCGTTGGGGAGCAGCTATGGCTACACCTTC. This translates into CASSYSLGSSYGYTF.

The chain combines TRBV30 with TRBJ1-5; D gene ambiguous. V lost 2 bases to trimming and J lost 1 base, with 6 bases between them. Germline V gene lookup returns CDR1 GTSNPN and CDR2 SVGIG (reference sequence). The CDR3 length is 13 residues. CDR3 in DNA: TGTGCCTGGAGTACAGCAAGCAATCAGCCCCAGCATTTT. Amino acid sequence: CAWSTASNQPQHF.

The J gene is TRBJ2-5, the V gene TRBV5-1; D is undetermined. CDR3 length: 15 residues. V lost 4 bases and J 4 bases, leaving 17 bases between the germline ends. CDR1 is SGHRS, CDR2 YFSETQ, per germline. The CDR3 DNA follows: TGCGCCAGCAGCGTCCCCGTGCGGCCGGGAGAGACCCAGTACTTC. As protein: CASSVPVRPGETQYF. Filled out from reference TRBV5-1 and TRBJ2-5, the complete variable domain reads KAGVTQTPRYLIKTRGQQVTLSCSPISGHRSVSWYQQTPGQGLQFLFEYFSETQRNKGNFPGRFSGRQFSNSRSEMNVSTLELGDSALYLCASSVPVRPGETQYFGPGTRLLVL.

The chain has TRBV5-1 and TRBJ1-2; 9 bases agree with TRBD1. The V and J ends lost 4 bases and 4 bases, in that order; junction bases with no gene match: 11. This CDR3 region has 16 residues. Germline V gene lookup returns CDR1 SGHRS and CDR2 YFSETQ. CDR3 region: CASSPGTGRPLYGYTF. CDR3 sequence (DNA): TGCGCCAGCAGCCCAGGGACAGGGCGCCCACTCTATGGCTACACCTTC.

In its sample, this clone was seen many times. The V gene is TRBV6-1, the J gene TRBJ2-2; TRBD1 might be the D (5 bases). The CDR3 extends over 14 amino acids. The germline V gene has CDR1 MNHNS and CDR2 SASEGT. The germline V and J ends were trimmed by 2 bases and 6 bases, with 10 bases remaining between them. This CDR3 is CASSEIRGAGELFF. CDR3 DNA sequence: TGTGCCAGCAGTGAAATTAGGGGCGCCGGGGAGCTGTTTTTT.

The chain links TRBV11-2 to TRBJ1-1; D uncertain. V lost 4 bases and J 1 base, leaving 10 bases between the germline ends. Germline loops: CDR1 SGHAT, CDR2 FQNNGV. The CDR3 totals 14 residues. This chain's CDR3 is CASSSIAANTEAFF. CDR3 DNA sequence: TGTGCCAGCAGCTCCATTGCGGCGAACACTGAAGCTTTCTTT.

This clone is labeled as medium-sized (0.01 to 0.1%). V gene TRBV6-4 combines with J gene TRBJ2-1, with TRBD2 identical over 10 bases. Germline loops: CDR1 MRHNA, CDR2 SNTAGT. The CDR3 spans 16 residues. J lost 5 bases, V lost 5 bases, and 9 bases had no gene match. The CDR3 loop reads CASSSSGTSAHNEQFF. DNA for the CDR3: TGTGCCAGCAGTTCATCCGGGACTAGCGCGCACAATGAGCAGTTCTTC.

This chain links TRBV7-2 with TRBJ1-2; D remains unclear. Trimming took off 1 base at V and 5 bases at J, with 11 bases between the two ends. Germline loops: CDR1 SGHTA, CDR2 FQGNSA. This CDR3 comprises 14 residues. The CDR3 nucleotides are TGTGCCAGCAGCTTAGGGGAGGGCGGTTATGGCTACACCTTC. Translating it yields CASSLGEGGYGYTF. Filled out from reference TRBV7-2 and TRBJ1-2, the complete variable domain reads GAGVSQSPSNKVTEKGKDVELRCDPISGHTALYWYRQSLGQGLEFLIYFQGNSAPDKSGLPSDRFSAERTGGSVSTLTIQRTQQEDSAVYLCASSLGEGGYGYTFGSGTRLTVV.

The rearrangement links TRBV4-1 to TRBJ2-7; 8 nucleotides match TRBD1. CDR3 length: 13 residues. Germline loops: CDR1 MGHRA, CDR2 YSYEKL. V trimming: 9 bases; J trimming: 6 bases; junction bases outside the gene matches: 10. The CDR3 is CASAGQGASEQYF. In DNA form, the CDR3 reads TGCGCCAGTGCAGGCCAGGGGGCGTCCGAGCAGTACTTC.

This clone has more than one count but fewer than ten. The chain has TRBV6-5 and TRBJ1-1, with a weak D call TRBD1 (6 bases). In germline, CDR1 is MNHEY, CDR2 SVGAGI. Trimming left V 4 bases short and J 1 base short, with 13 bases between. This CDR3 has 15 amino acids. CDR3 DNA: TGTGCCAGCAGTTTTCTGGGGGCCGCGAACACTGAAGCTTTCTTT. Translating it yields CASSFLGAANTEAFF.

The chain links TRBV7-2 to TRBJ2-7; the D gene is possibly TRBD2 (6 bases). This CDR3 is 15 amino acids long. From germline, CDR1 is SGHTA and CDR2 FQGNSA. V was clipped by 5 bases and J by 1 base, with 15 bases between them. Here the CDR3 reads CASSGNSGGSYEQYF. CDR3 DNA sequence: TGTGCCAGCAGCGGGAACAGTGGAGGGTCCTACGAGCAGTACTTC.

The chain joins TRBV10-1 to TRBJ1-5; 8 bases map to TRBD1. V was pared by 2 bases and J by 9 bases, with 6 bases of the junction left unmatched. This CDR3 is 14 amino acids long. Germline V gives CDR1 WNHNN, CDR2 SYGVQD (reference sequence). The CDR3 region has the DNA TGCGCCAGCAGTGAGAAGGGACAGGAGAGGCCCCAGCATTTT. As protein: CASSEKGQERPQHF.

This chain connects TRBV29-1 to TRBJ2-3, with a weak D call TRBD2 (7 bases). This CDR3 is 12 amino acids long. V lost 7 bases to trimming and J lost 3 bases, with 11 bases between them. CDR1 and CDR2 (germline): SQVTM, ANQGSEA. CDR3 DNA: TGCAGCGGCAGGGGAGGGACAGATACGCAGTATTTT. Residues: CSGRGGTDTQYF.

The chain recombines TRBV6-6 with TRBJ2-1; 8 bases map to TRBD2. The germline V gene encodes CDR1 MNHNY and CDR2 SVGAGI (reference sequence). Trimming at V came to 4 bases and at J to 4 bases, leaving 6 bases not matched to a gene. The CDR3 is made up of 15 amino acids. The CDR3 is CASSWDSSGYNEQFF. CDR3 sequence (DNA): TGTGCCAGCAGTTGGGATTCTAGCGGGTACAATGAGCAGTTCTTC.

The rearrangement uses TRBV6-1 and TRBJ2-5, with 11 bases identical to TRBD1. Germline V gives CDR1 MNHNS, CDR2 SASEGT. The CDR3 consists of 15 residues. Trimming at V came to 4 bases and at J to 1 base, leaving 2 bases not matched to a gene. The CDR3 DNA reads TGTGCCAGCAGTGCCGGGACAGGGGGCCAAGAGACCCAGTACTTC. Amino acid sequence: CASSAGTGGQETQYF.

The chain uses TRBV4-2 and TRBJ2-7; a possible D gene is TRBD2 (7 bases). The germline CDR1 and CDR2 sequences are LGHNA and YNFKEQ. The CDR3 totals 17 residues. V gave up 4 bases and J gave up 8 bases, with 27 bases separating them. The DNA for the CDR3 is TGTGCCAGCAGCCGCAAAGGTCCAGAGGGGGGGCCCCACAAGCAGTACTTC. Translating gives CASSRKGPEGGPHKQYF.

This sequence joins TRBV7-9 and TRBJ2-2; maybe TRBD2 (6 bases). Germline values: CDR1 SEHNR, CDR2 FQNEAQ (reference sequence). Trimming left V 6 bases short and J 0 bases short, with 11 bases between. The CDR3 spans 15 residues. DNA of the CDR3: TGTGCCAGCAGTTTTGGGACTGCGAACACCGGGGAGCTGTTTTTT. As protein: CASSFGTANTGELFF.

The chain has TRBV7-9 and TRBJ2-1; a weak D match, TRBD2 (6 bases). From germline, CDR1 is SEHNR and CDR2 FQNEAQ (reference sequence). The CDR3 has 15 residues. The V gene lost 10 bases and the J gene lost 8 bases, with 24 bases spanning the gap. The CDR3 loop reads CAILATREKGYEQFF. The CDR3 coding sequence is TGTGCCATCCTGGCCACCCGGGAGAAGGGCTATGAGCAGTTCTTC.

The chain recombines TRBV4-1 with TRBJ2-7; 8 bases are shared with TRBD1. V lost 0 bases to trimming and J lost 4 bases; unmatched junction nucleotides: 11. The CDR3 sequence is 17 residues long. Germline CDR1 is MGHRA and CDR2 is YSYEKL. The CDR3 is CASSQDPPGGRGYEQYF. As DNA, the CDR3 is TGCGCCAGCAGCCAAGATCCCCCAGGGGGCAGAGGGTACGAGCAGTACTTC.

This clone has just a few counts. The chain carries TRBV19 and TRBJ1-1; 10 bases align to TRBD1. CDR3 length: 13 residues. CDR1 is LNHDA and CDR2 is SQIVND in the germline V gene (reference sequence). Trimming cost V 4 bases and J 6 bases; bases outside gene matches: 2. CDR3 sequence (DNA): TGTGCCAGTAGTAGGGACAGGGGCGCTGAAGCTTTCTTT. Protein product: CASSRDRGAEAFF. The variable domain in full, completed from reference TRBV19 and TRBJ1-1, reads DGGITQSPKYLFRKEGQNVTLSCEQNLNHDAMYWYRQDPGQGLRLIYYSQIVNDFQKGDIAEGYSVSREKKESFPLTVTSAQKNPTAFYLCASSRDRGAEAFFGQGTRLTVV.

The CDR3 DNA reads as TGTGCCAGCAGCTGGGGCTCGGGACAGCCGGAATATGGCTACACCTTC. Amino acids: CASSWGSGQPEYGYTF. This chain uses TRBV5-6 with TRBJ1-2, with 7 bases identical to TRBD1. This CDR3 spans 16 amino acids. With V trimmed by 3 bases and J by 5 bases, 13 bases remained unmatched. Germline loops: CDR1 SGHDT, CDR2 YYEEEE.